The 30 T cell receptor beta chains reported below all come from one sample, sequenced in a study of blood T cell repertoires in COVID-19. Libraries were prepared by immunoSEQ multiplex PCR; TCRdb keeps only in-frame clonotypes and omits some of them. The table lists approximately 250,000 clones, about nine tenths of them singletons, with under 2% in the top ten. The sample comprised peripheral blood. Receptor source: a woman aged 55-70 years who had recovered from COVID-19.

The chain joins TRBV9 to TRBJ1-3, with TRBD1 matching over 10 bases. V lost 6 bases to trimming and J lost 3 bases; unmatched junction nucleotides: 6. The CDR3 extends over 15 amino acids. The germline V gene has CDR1 SGDLS and CDR2 YYNGEE. The CDR3 nucleotides read TGTGCCAGCACCACGACAGGGGGCTTTGGAAACACCATATATTTT. Its protein is CASTTTGGFGNTIYF.

The V call is TRBV3-1 (or the pseudogene TRBV3-2), the J call TRBJ2-5; TRBD2 agrees at 11 bases. This CDR3 is 14 amino acids long. Germline CDR1 LGHDT, CDR2 YNNKEL (reference sequence). Trimming removed 5 bases from V and 4 bases from J; junction bases left unmatched: 3. Written as DNA, the CDR3 is TGTGCCAGCAGCGCTAGCGGGGGGTCAGAGACCCAGTACTTC. This sequence encodes CASSASGGSETQYF.

The CDR3 DNA sequence: TGCGCCAGCAGCCTAACCCGACTAAGACCGGGACAGGGGATTCCTGAGCAGTTCTTC. Translated: CASSLTRLRPGQGIPEQFF. The chain joins TRBV4-1 to TRBJ2-1; 10 bases align to TRBD1. This CDR3 contains 19 residues. Trimming at V came to 4 bases and at J to 9 bases, leaving 21 bases not matched to a gene. Germline V lookup: CDR1 MGHRA, CDR2 YSYEKL.

This clone was detected once. This chain uses TRBV28 with TRBJ1-2; 9 bases match TRBD1. The CDR3 runs to 13 residues. V was pared by 6 bases and J by 6 bases, with 5 bases of the junction left unmatched. Germline V gene data show CDR1 as MDHEN and CDR2 as SYDVKM. The CDR3 coding sequence is TGTGCCAGCAGATTCCGGGACAGGGATGGCTACACCTTC. This encodes CASRFRDRDGYTF.

The sample holds one count of this clone. The rearrangement links TRBV7-9 to TRBJ2-7, with D unclear. The V gene lost 5 bases and the J gene lost 0 bases, with 11 bases spanning the gap. Germline V gives CDR1 SEHNR, CDR2 FQNEAQ (reference sequence). The CDR3 has 14 amino acids. The CDR3 here is CASSPTLSSYEQYF. In DNA form, the CDR3 reads TGTGCCAGCAGCCCTACTTTGAGCTCCTACGAGCAGTACTTC. Full variable domain (missing parts from reference TRBV7-9 and TRBJ2-7): DTGVSQNPRHKITKRGQNVTFRCDPISEHNRLYWYRQTLGQGPEFLTYFQNEAQLEKSRLLSDRFSAERPKGSFSTLEIQRTEQGDSAMYLCASSPTLSSYEQYFGPGTRLTVT.

The chain has TRBV5-1 and TRBJ1-1; 8 nucleotides agree with TRBD1. The CDR3 covers 14 residues. Germline V gene sequence: CDR1 SGHRS, CDR2 YFSETQ. With V trimmed by 0 bases and J by 6 bases, 4 bases remained unmatched. CDR3 sequence: CASSLATGVAEAFF. Here the CDR3 DNA reads TGCGCCAGCAGCTTGGCGACAGGGGTGGCTGAAGCTTTCTTT.

This clone was seen only a few times. This sample also contains other DNA sequences that code for the same CDR3. V usage is TRBV5-6 and J usage is TRBJ2-7; D might be TRBD1 (5 bases). The V end was cut by 4 bases, the J end by 2 bases, with 10 bases between. The CDR3 has 13 amino acids. The germline CDR1 and CDR2 sequences are SGHDT and YYEEEE. Written as DNA, the CDR3 is TGTGCCAGCAGCCCAGGGTCGCCCTACGAGCAGTACTTC. Its translation is CASSPGSPYEQYF.

J is TRBJ2-3 and V is TRBV12-5; 9 nucleotides align to TRBD2. The germline gives CDR1 LGHNT, CDR2 FRNRAP. J was trimmed by 0 bases and V by 4 bases; bases with no gene match: 29. The CDR3 loop spans 24 amino acids. The CDR3 sequence: CASGCVGLAAREVLGSNSTDTQYF. The CDR3 DNA is TGTGCTAGTGGTTGTGTGGGACTAGCTGCGCGAGAGGTCCTTGGGAGTAATAGCACAGATACGCAGTATTTT.

The V call is TRBV6-1, the J call TRBJ2-5; the D is unclear. V was cut by 0 bases and J by 5 bases, with 13 bases left in between. The CDR3 runs 15 residues. CDR1 is MNHNS, CDR2 SASEGT, per germline. The CDR3 sequence is CASSEALSVGETQYF. The CDR3 DNA follows: TGTGCCAGCAGTGAAGCGCTCTCTGTTGGCGAGACCCAGTACTTC.

The chain is built from TRBV3-1 (or the pseudogene TRBV3-2) and TRBJ2-2; D not certain. This CDR3 contains 14 residues. Germline values: CDR1 LGHDT, CDR2 YNNKEL (reference sequence). V lost 6 bases and J lost 3, with 11 bases in between. CDR3 nucleotides: TGTGCCAGCAGACGCGCCCTGCACACCGGGGAGCTGTTTTTT. Protein product: CASRRALHTGELFF.

This clone has only a few counts. The chain joins TRBV27 to TRBJ1-5; D might be TRBD1 (6 bases). Germline-derived CDR1 and CDR2 are MNHEY and SMNVEV (reference sequence). The CDR3 contains 14 residues. The V gene lost 3 bases and the J gene lost 4 bases, with 10 bases spanning the gap. CDR3 DNA: TGTGCCAGCAGTTTCAGGGGTGGAAATCAGCCCCAGCATTTT. Residues: CASSFRGGNQPQHF.

The V call is TRBV2, the J call TRBJ1-6, with 8 bases matching TRBD1. The CDR3 contains 15 residues. Germline V CDR1 and CDR2: SNHLY, FYNNEI. The junction had 6 bases not matched to a gene; V was cut back by 6 bases and J by 5 bases. CDR3 in DNA: TGTGCCAGCAGGACAGACAGGGGACATAATTCACCCCTCCACTTT. Its protein is CASRTDRGHNSPLHF.

The chain employs TRBV6-5 and TRBJ1-2; D remains ambiguous. Between the trimmed V and J ends, which lost 6 bases and 5 bases, there was a span of 13 bases. The CDR3 is made up of 13 amino acids. CDR1 MNHEY and CDR2 SVGAGI come from the germline V gene. CDR3 sequence: CASSGGPGYGYTF. Written as DNA, the CDR3 is TGTGCCAGCAGCGGTGGGCCCGGATATGGCTACACCTTC.

V gene TRBV6-2 or TRBV6-3 combines with J gene TRBJ2-5; 10 bases map to TRBD2. The germline V gene encodes CDR1 MNHEY and CDR2 SVGEGT. This CDR3 spans 15 amino acids. V dropped 2 bases and J dropped 5; count of bases not matched to a gene: 5. CDR3 DNA sequence: TGTGCCAGCAGTTACCAATTAGCGGGGGGCGAGACCCAGTACTTC. Residues: CASSYQLAGGETQYF.

Only a few counts were recorded for this clone. The chain uses TRBV2 and TRBJ1-1; 8 bases are a match to TRBD1. Germline trimming cut 6 bases from V and 1 base from J; bases unmatched to any gene: 7. This CDR3 spans 15 amino acids. Germline lookup yields CDR1 SNHLY and CDR2 FYNNEI. The CDR3 region is CASSQQGQANTEAFF. The CDR3 DNA follows: TGTGCCAGCAGCCAACAGGGACAGGCGAACACTGAAGCTTTCTTT. The entire variable domain, with the rest obtained from reference TRBV2 and TRBJ1-1, is as follows: EPEVTQTPSHQVTQMGQEVILRCVPISNHLYFYWYRQILGQKVEFLVSFYNNEISEKSEIFDDQFSVERPDGSNFTLKIRSTKLEDSAMYFCASSQQGQANTEAFFGQGTRLTVV.

In its sample, this clone was seen a few times. The chain employs TRBV5-1 and TRBJ2-1; tentative D call: TRBD2 (6 bases). V shed 0 bases and J shed 5 bases, with 15 bases lying between them. This CDR3 has 16 residues. Germline V CDR1 and CDR2: SGHRS, YFSETQ. The chain's CDR3 is CASSLGRGAQDNEQFF. The CDR3 DNA follows: TGCGCCAGCAGCTTGGGGCGGGGAGCCCAAGACAATGAGCAGTTCTTC.

The rearrangement uses TRBV5-4 and TRBJ2-7; 8 positions match TRBD2. The CDR3 totals 14 residues. The J segment lost 4 bases and the V segment lost 0 bases, leaving 3 bases of the junction unmatched. From germline, CDR1 is SGHNT and CDR2 YYREEE (reference sequence). The CDR3 protein is CASSLVASGYEQYF. The DNA of the CDR3 is TGTGCCAGCAGCTTGGTGGCTAGCGGGTACGAGCAGTACTTC.

V is TRBV5-1 and J is TRBJ2-7; 7 nucleotides line up with TRBD1. The CDR3 totals 16 residues. V trimming: 0 bases; J trimming: 3 bases; junction bases outside the gene matches: 9. Germline CDR1 and CDR2: SGHRS and YFSETQ. DNA for the CDR3: TGCGCCAGCAGCTTGGGTAGAACCGGGACAGTCTACGAGCAGTACTTC. Protein: CASSLGRTGTVYEQYF.

This chain joins TRBV28 and TRBJ1-2; maybe TRBD1 (5 bases). CDR1 is MDHEN, CDR2 SYDVKM, per germline. The CDR3 is 12 residues long. V lost 5 bases and J 4 bases, leaving 8 bases between the germline ends. CDR3 sequence: CASSPGGYGYTF. In DNA, the CDR3 is TGTGCCAGCAGTCCGGGGGGCTATGGCTACACCTTC.

CDR3 region: CASSLPTGTFTGELFF. The CDR3 DNA reads TGTGCCAGCAGCTTACCCACAGGGACATTCACCGGGGAGCTGTTTTTT. The genes are TRBV7-2 and TRBJ2-2; the D gene is possibly TRBD1 (6 bases). The germline gives CDR1 SGHTA, CDR2 FQGNSA. The CDR3 has 16 amino acids. V was trimmed by 2 bases and J by 4 bases, leaving 14 bases between them.

The gene calls are TRBV19 and TRBJ1-2; D possibly corresponds to TRBD1 (5 bases). V shed 9 bases and J shed 4 bases, with 24 bases lying between them. Germline V gives CDR1 LNHDA, CDR2 SQIVND (reference sequence). There are 16 residues in the CDR3. DNA of the CDR3: TGTGCCAGCAGGATGCCCCGAGACAGCTCGTTCTATGGCTACACCTTC. This gives the protein CASRMPRDSSFYGYTF.

The rearrangement joins TRBV27 to TRBJ1-5; 7 bases align to TRBD1. This CDR3 comprises 19 residues. V trimming: 2 bases; J trimming: 0 bases; junction bases outside the gene matches: 13. CDR1 MNHEY and CDR2 SMNVEV come from the germline V gene (reference sequence). The CDR3 region has the DNA TGTGCCAGCAGTTTAATATTTGCAGGGGACAGCCCTAGCAATCAGCCCCAGCATTTT. Encoded protein: CASSLIFAGDSPSNQPQHF.

V gene TRBV20-1 combines with J gene TRBJ1-4, with 8 bases identical to TRBD1. Germline values: CDR1 DFQATT, CDR2 SNEGSKA (reference sequence). V shed 3 bases, J shed 1 base, and the junction held 10 bases outside the gene matches. This CDR3 is built from 17 residues. The CDR3 DNA is TGCAGTGCTAGTCAGGGGGCGAGTGGTTTAACTAATGAAAAACTGTTTTTT. Amino acid sequence: CSASQGASGLTNEKLFF.

V usage is TRBV5-8 and J usage is TRBJ2-2, with D unclear. This CDR3 comprises 16 residues. Germline CDR1 is SGHTS and CDR2 is YDEGEE. Trimming left V 3 bases short and J 7 bases short, with 19 bases between. The CDR3 reads CASSYRFSRPDGELFF. The CDR3 region has the DNA TGTGCCAGCAGCTATAGATTTAGCCGACCCGACGGGGAGCTGTTTTTT.

This rearrangement joins TRBV6-5 to TRBJ1-2; D is possibly TRBD1 (6 bases). V was trimmed by 6 bases and J by 4 bases, leaving 12 bases between them. Per germline, CDR1 MNHEY and CDR2 SVGAGI. The CDR3 contains 13 residues. CDR3 residues: CASSAGQIYGYTF. The CDR3 nucleotides are TGTGCCAGCAGCGCCGGACAGATCTATGGCTACACCTTC.

Only a few counts were recorded for this clone. The chain has TRBV5-1 and TRBJ1-6; TRBD1 matches 7 bases. Looked up from germline, CDR1 is SGHRS and CDR2 is YFSETQ. V gave up 3 bases and J gave up 5 bases; unmatched junction bases: 2. This CDR3 region has 14 residues. The CDR3 here is CASSWDRNNSPLHF. CDR3 nucleotide sequence: TGCGCCAGCAGCTGGGACAGAAATAATTCACCCCTCCACTTT.

This clone showed up just a few times. The rearrangement uses TRBV6-5 and TRBJ2-3; 7 bases agree with TRBD2. Germline assignment: CDR1 MNHEY and CDR2 SVGAGI. V trimming: 6 bases; J trimming: 4 bases; junction bases outside the gene matches: 7. The CDR3 spans 14 residues. CDR3 coding DNA: TGTGCCAGCAGGAGCGGGGAGGGGCCAGATACGCAGTATTTT. This encodes CASRSGEGPDTQYF.

This rearrangement joins TRBV3-1 (or the pseudogene TRBV3-2) to TRBJ2-1; D gene unclear. Between the trimmed V and J ends, which lost 0 bases and 9 bases, there was a span of 18 bases. The CDR3 length is 16 residues. CDR1 LGHDT and CDR2 YNNKEL come from the germline V gene (reference sequence). CDR3 residues: CASSQEWRYAAGEQFF. CDR3 bases: TGTGCCAGCAGCCAAGAGTGGCGGTACGCCGCCGGTGAGCAGTTCTTC.

This clone showed up just once. The CDR3 loop reads CASSPSGALILRATSTDTQYF. The CDR3 DNA reads as TGTGCCAGCTCCCCTAGCGGAGCTCTCATTCTGCGGGCGACTAGCACAGATACGCAGTATTTT. The genes are TRBV18 and TRBJ2-3; 7 nucleotides align to TRBD2. J gave up 0 bases and V 6 bases, and 24 bases lay outside the gene matches. This CDR3 contains 21 residues. The germline CDR1 and CDR2 sequences are KGHSH and LQKENI.

The table lists this clone with a few counts. Distinct nucleotide sequences in the sample also encode this CDR3. V and J are TRBV5-1 and TRBJ2-1; 8 nucleotides match TRBD2. V shed 2 bases, J shed 7 bases, and the junction held 8 bases outside the gene matches. The CDR3 has 15 amino acids. Germline CDR1 is SGHRS and CDR2 is YFSETQ. The CDR3 DNA reads as TGCGCCAGCAGCTTTGGTCGGGGGGGCCAGAATGAGCAGTTCTTC. It is translated as CASSFGRGGQNEQFF.